The 16 T cell receptor beta chains below all came from one sample that was sequenced in a study of beta chain features in type 1 diabetes. Study results and limitations: Shorter TCRB CDR3s, moderately but significantly so, marked every one of the four CD4+ subsets in Type 1 diabetes patients.

Their target antigens are unknown. What was sequenced were expressed TCRB transcripts, since all of the isolated RNA had been reverse transcribed. Data came from immunoSEQ multiplex PCR; TCRdb stores just in-frame clones and leaves some out. The data contain 150,000 to 200,000 clones, approximately 9% of them singletons. Sequenced sample: central memory CD4+ T cells from blood. The receptors shown here come from a woman between 18 and 30 years old with type 1 diabetes.

The J gene is TRBJ2-3, the V gene TRBV30; unclear D gene. Germline values: CDR1 GTSNPN, CDR2 SVGIG (reference sequence). This CDR3 region has 12 residues. V was shortened by 2 bases and J by 6 bases, with 9 bases between the two germline ends. The CDR3 region is CAWSSPRDTQYF. DNA for the CDR3: TGTGCCTGGAGTTCCCCCCGGGATACGCAGTATTTT.

The chain uses TRBV14 and TRBJ2-1; 7 positions match TRBD2. The CDR3 spans 17 residues. V lost 0 bases and J lost 11; bases outside the gene matches: 16. The germline CDR1 and CDR2 sequences are SGHDN and FVKESK. CDR3 sequence: CASSQDASGNRGNKQFF. Written as DNA, the CDR3 is TGTGCCAGCAGCCAAGATGCCAGCGGGAATAGAGGGAACAAGCAGTTCTTC.

The J gene is TRBJ1-1, the V gene TRBV11-2; D gene uncertain. CDR3 length equals 14 residues. With 3 bases removed from V and 4 bases from J, the gap between germline ends came to 12 bases. Germline assignment: CDR1 SGHAT and CDR2 FQNNGV. CDR3 in amino acids: CASSLGSRGTEAFF. Written as DNA, the CDR3 is TGTGCCAGCAGCTTGGGCAGCCGGGGCACTGAAGCTTTCTTT.

This clone was seen many times. The rearrangement links TRBV29-1 to TRBJ2-7; D unclear. The V gene's germline CDR1 is SQVTM and CDR2 ANQGSEA. V lost 0 bases to trimming and J lost 4 bases, with 7 bases between them. This CDR3 is 12 amino acids long. This CDR3 reads CSVEDGTYEQYF. CDR3 bases: TGCAGCGTTGAAGATGGCACGTACGAGCAGTACTTC.

This chain links TRBV5-1 with TRBJ1-2; TRBD1 matches at 7 bases. From germline, CDR1 is SGHRS and CDR2 YFSETQ. The CDR3 totals 15 residues. V lost 7 bases, J lost 8 bases, and 17 bases stayed unmatched. CDR3 coding DNA: TGCGCCAGCCAGACGGGGGACAGCCCGCTCGTGGGCTACACCTTC. It encodes CASQTGDSPLVGYTF.

The V call is TRBV7-9, the J call TRBJ2-7; possible D gene TRBD1, 6 bases. The ends were cut back, 4 bases at V and 2 bases at J, with 9 bases in the middle. The germline CDR1 and CDR2 sequences are SEHNR and FQNEAQ (reference sequence). This CDR3 region has 13 residues. The CDR3 region has the DNA TGTGCCAGCAGCTCCAGGGGTCCCTACGAGCAGTACTTC. Translated, it gives CASSSRGPYEQYF. Complete variable domain (other parts from reference TRBV7-9 and TRBJ2-7): DTGVSQNPRHKITKRGQNVTFRCDPISEHNRLYWYRQTLGQGPEFLTYFQNEAQLEKSRLLSDRFSAERPKGSFSTLEIQRTEQGDSAMYLCASSSRGPYEQYFGPGTRLTVT.

The rearrangement joins TRBV28 to TRBJ1-1; the D gene is possibly TRBD1 (6 bases). V shed 1 base and J shed 5 bases, with 11 bases lying between them. The CDR3 runs 14 residues. Germline loops: CDR1 MDHEN, CDR2 SYDVKM. CDR3 DNA: TGTGCCAGCAGTTTATCTCAGGGGATAACTGAAGCTTTCTTT. It yields the protein CASSLSQGITEAFF.

This clone was recorded a few times. The chain has TRBV5-5 and TRBJ1-5; D perhaps matches TRBD1 (6 bases). CDR1 and CDR2 from the germline V gene are SGHKS and YYEKEE (reference sequence). Trimming shortened V by 4 bases and J by 2 bases, and 13 bases separated the two germline ends. The CDR3 has 15 residues. CDR3 sequence: CASSPDSGRNQPQHF. CDR3 DNA sequence: TGTGCCAGCAGCCCGGACAGCGGACGCAATCAGCCCCAGCATTTT.

This clone has a handful of counts. The chain carries TRBV30 and TRBJ2-3, with 9 bases lining up with TRBD1. Germline V CDR1 and CDR2: GTSNPN, SVGIG (reference sequence). The ends lost 0 bases at V and 5 bases at J; junction bases unmatched: 6. The length of the CDR3 is 15 residues. The CDR3 DNA follows: TGTGCCTGGAGTGTAGGACAGGGGAGGGGAGATACGCAGTATTTT. This codes for CAWSVGQGRGDTQYF.

This clone has just a few counts. The chain couples TRBV4-2 to TRBJ2-5; no clear D gene. V was shortened by 3 bases and J by 1 base, with 15 bases between the two germline ends. Per the germline V gene, CDR1 is LGHNA and CDR2 is YNFKEQ. The CDR3 is 16 amino acids. CDR3 sequence reads: CASSQSFGDPQETQYF. The CDR3 DNA reads as TGTGCCAGCAGCCAGTCCTTTGGAGACCCCCAAGAGACCCAGTACTTC.

The rearrangement joins TRBV7-8 to TRBJ2-5, with TRBD2 identical over 12 bases. V trimming: 4 bases; J trimming: 4 bases; junction bases outside the gene matches: 4. The V gene's germline CDR1 is SGHVS and CDR2 FQNEAQ. The CDR3 has 15 amino acids. The CDR3 loop reads CASSSRTSGVETQYF. CDR3 in DNA: TGTGCCAGCAGCTCCCGGACTAGCGGGGTAGAGACCCAGTACTTC.

The genes are TRBV18 and TRBJ1-2; D ambiguous. The CDR3 sequence is 14 residues long. V dropped 6 bases and J dropped 2 bases, with 13 bases sitting between them. From germline, CDR1 is KGHSH and CDR2 LQKENI. The CDR3 is CASSPGHSNYGYTF. The DNA for the CDR3 is TGTGCCAGCTCCCCGGGTCACTCCAACTATGGCTACACCTTC.

The chain uses TRBV4-1 and TRBJ2-3, with 7 bases aligning to TRBD2. The CDR3 covers 16 residues. The ends lost 1 base at V and 1 base at J; junction bases unmatched: 5. Per germline, CDR1 MGHRA and CDR2 YSYEKL. The CDR3 sequence is CASSQVASGGTDTQYF. Here the CDR3 DNA reads TGCGCCAGCAGCCAAGTGGCCAGCGGGGGCACAGATACGCAGTATTTT.

This clone occurred a few times. The J gene is TRBJ1-1, the V gene TRBV5-4; D is unclear. The germline gives CDR1 SGHNT, CDR2 YYREEE (reference sequence). The V end lost 2 bases, the J end lost 0 bases, and 2 bases lay between the germline ends. The CDR3 loop spans 12 amino acids. The CDR3 sequence: CASSFLNTEAFF. Written as DNA, the CDR3 is TGTGCCAGCAGCTTCTTGAACACTGAAGCTTTCTTT.

The chain couples TRBV9 to TRBJ1-3; no definite D call. Germline V gene data show CDR1 as SGDLS and CDR2 as YYNGEE. Trimming pared 4 bases from V and 0 bases from J, leaving 14 bases between. The CDR3 contains 16 residues. The CDR3 here is CASSPGSANSGNTIYF. CDR3 nucleotide sequence: TGTGCCAGCAGCCCCGGCTCAGCGAACTCTGGAAACACCATATATTTT.

This clone was seen a few times. The chain uses TRBV5-6 and TRBJ2-7; weak D call: TRBD2 (6 bases). In germline, CDR1 is SGHDT, CDR2 YYEEEE. The germline V and J ends were trimmed by 2 bases and 3 bases, with 6 bases remaining between them. This CDR3 is built from 12 residues. DNA for the CDR3: TGTGCCAGCAGCTTTAGCGGCTACGAGCAGTACTTC. Its protein is CASSFSGYEQYF.